Below, one TCR beta chain is given with its context. What it recognizes is unknown. These data are taken from a study of CXCR3-negative and CXCR3-positive naive CD8 T cells. About the study: Some 130 million TRB reads were obtained in total, which works out to about 1.5 +/- 0.3 million per library. Overall study results and limits: Between one naive subset and the other, surface CD5 was comparable, and TCR strength was inferred from TRB CDR3 properties.

With UMI labels, 5' RACE was used to prepare the TRB cDNA libraries. TCRdb reprocessed the 5' RACE reads and stores each CDR3 protein as one record, lacking DNA. The sample has about 41,000 distinct CDR3 sequences. CDR3 length equals 14 residues. The germline V gene encodes CDR1 SGDLS and CDR2 YYNGEE. The receptor comes from a human donor in good health. Some clones in this sample may be carry-over from other donors' samples. The sequencing input was naive CXCR3- CD8+ T cells from blood. Subset meaning: CD45RO-CCR7+CD27+CD95- naive CD8+ T cells lacking CXCR3 (TNR3-). This chain joins TRBV9 and TRBJ1-5; TCRdb lists TRBD1, though no DNA is available to test this call. The CDR3 protein is CASSVSGIGQPQHF.